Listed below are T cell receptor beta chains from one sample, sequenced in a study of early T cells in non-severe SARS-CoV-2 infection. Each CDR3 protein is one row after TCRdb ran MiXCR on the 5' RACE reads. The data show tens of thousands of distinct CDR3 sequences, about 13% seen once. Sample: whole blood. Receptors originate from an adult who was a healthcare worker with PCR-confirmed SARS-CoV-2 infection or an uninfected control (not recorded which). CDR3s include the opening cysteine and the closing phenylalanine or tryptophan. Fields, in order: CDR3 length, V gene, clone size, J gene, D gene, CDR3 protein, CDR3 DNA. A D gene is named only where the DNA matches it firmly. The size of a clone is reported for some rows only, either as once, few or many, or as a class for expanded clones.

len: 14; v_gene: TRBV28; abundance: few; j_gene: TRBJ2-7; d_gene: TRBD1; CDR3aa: CASSLTGGIYEQYF; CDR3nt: TGTGCCAGCAGTTTAACAGGGGGTATCTACGAGCAGTACTTC
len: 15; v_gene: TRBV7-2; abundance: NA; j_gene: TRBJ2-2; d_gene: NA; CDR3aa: CASSPSGFRTGELFF; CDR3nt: TGTGCCAGCAGCCCATCGGGGTTTCGCACCGGGGAGCTGTTTTTT
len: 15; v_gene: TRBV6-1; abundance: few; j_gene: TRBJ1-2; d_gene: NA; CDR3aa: CASRGQMAANYGYTF; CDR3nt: TGTGCCAGCAGAGGCCAAATGGCGGCTAACTATGGCTACACCTTC
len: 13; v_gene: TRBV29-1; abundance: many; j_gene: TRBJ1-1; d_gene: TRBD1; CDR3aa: CSVRDRGRTEAFF; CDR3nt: TGCAGCGTCCGAGACAGGGGGCGGACTGAAGCTTTCTTT
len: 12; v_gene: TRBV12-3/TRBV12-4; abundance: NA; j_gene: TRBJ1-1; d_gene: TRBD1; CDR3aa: CASGQGLTEAFF; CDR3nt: TGTGCCAGCGGACAGGGATTGACTGAAGCTTTCTTT
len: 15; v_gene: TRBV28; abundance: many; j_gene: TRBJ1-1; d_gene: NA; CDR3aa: CASSPLWAGEGEAFF; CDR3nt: TGTGCCAGCAGCCCCCTCTGGGCAGGGGAAGGTGAAGCTTTCTTT
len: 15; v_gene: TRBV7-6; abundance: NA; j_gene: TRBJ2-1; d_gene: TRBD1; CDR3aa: CASSLPGQGRYEQFF; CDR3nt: TGTGCCAGCAGCCTCCCGGGACAGGGGAGGTATGAGCAGTTCTTC
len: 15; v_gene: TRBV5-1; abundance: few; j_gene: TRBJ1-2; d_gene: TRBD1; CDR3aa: CASSLTGGSGNGYTF; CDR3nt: TGCGCCAGCAGCCTGACAGGGGGCTCAGGAAATGGCTACACCTTC
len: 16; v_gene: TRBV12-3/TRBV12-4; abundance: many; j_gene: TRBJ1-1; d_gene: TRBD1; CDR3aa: CASSLALGTGHTEAFF; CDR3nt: TGTGCCAGCAGTTTAGCGCTCGGGACAGGGCACACTGAAGCTTTCTTT
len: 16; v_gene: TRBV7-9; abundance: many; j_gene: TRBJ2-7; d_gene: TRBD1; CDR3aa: CASSKARDRLTYEQYF; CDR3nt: TGTGCCAGCAGCAAAGCCAGGGACAGGCTTACCTACGAGCAGTACTTC
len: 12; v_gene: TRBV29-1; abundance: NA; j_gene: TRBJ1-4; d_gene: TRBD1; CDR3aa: CSAGQGGEKLFF; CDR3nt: TGCAGCGCTGGCCAGGGGGGTGAAAAACTGTTTTTT
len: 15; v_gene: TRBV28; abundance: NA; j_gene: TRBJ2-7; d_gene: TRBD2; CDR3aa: CASRIGTSGAYEQYF; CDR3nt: TGTGCCAGCAGAATAGGGACTAGCGGGGCCTACGAGCAGTACTTC
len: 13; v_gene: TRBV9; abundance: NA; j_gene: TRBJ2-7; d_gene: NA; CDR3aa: CASSVGPGYEQYF; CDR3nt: TGTGCCAGCAGCGTAGGGCCGGGCTACGAGCAGTACTTC
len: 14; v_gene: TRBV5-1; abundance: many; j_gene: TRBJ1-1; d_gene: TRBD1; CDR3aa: CASWRGTANTEAFF; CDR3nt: TGCGCCAGCTGGAGGGGGACAGCGAACACTGAAGCTTTCTTT
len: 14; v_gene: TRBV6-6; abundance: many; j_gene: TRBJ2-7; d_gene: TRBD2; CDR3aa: CASRSPGLEFEQYF; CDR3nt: TGTGCCAGCAGATCCCCGGGACTAGAATTTGAGCAGTACTTC
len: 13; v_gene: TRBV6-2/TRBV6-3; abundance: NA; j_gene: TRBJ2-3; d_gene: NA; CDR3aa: CASSGLLTDTQYF; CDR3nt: TGTGCCAGCAGTGGCCTCCTGACGGATACGCAGTATTTT
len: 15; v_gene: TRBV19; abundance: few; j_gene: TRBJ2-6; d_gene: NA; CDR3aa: CASSPQVSGANVLTF; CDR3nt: TGTGCCAGTAGCCCACAGGTATCTGGGGCCAACGTCCTGACTTTC